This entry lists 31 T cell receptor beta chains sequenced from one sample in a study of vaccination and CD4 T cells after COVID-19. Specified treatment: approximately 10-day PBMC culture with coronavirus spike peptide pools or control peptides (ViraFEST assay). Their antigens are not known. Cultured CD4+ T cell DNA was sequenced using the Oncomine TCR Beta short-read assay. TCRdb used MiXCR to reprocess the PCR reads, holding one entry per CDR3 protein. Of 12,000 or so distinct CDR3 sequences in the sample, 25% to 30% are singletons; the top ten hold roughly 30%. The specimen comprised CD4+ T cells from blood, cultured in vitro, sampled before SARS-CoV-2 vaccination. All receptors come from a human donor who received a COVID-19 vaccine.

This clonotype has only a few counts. The CDR3 sequence is CSARWSGHQPQHF. CDR3 nucleotide sequence: TGCAGTGCTAGGTGGTCAGGGCATCAGCCCCAGCATTTT. This chain connects TRBV20-1 to TRBJ1-5; D might be TRBD1 (5 bases). This CDR3 comprises 13 residues. Per the germline V gene, CDR1 is DFQATT and CDR2 is SNEGSKA (reference sequence). Trimming pared 3 bases from V and 5 bases from J, leaving 11 bases between.

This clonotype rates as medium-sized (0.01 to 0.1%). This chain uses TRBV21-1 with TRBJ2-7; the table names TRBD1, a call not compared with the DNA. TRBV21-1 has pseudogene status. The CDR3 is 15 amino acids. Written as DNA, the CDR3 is TGTGCCAGCAGCGCCCGTCCTTCCCTGAGGAACGAGCAGTACTTC. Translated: CASSARPSLRNEQYF.

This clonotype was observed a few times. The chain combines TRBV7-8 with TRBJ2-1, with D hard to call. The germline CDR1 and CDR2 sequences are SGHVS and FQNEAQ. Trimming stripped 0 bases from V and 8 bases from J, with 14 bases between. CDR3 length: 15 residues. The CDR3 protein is CASSLAAETQDEQFF. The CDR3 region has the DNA TGTGCCAGCAGCTTAGCGGCTGAGACGCAGGATGAGCAGTTCTTC.

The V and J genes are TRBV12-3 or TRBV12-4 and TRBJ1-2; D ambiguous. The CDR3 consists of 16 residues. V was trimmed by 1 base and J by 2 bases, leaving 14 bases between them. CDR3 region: CASSLDSGRTNYGYTF. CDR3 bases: TGTGCCAGCAGTTTAGACTCGGGCAGAACCAACTATGGCTACACCTTC.

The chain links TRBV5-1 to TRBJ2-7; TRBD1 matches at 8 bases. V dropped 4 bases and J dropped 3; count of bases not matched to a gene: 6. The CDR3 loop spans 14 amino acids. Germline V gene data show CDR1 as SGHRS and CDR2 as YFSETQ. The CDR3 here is CASSPGQVNYEQYF. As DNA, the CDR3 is TGCGCCAGCAGCCCGGGACAGGTAAACTACGAGCAGTACTTC.

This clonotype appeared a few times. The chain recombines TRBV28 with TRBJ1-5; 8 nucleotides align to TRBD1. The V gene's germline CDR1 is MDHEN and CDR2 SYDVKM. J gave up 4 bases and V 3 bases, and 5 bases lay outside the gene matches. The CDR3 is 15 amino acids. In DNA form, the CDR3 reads TGTGCCAGCAGTTTCGCGGGACAGGAGAATCAGCCCCAGCATTTT. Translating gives CASSFAGQENQPQHF.

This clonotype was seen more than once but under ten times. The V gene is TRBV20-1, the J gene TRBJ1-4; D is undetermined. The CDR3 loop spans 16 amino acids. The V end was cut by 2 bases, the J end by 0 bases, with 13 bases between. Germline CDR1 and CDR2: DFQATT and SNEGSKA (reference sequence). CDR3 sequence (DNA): TGCAGTGCTAGACCGCGCACGGCCGCAACTAATGAAAAACTGTTTTTT. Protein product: CSARPRTAATNEKLFF.

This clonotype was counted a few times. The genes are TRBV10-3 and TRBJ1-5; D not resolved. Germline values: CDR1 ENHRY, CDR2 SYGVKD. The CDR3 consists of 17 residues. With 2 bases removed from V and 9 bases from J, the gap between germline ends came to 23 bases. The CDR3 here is CAISEQIPEAFILPQHF. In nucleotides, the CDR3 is TGTGCCATCAGTGAGCAAATCCCGGAAGCCTTTATCTTGCCCCAGCATTTT.

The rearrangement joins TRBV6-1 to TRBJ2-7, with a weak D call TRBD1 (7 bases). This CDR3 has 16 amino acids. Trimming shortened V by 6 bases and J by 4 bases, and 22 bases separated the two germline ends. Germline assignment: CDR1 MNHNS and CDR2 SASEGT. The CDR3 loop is CASSAGGFTGEYEQYF. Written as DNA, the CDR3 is TGTGCCAGCAGCGCAGGGGGGTTCACAGGGGAGTACGAGCAGTACTTC.

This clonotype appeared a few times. The CDR3 sequence: CASSLALAQETQYF. The CDR3 region has the DNA TGTGCCAGCAGCTTAGCGCTAGCCCAAGAGACCCAGTACTTC. The chain is built from TRBV7-2 and TRBJ2-5; D might be TRBD2 (5 bases). The V end was cut by 0 bases, the J end by 1 base, with 6 bases between. Per the germline V gene, CDR1 is SGHTA and CDR2 is FQGNSA. The CDR3 contains 14 residues.

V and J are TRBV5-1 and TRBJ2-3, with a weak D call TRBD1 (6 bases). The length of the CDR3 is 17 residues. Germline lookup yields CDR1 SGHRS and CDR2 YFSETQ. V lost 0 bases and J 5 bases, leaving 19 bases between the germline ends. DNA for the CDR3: TGCGCCAGCAGCTTGGGGTCGACGGCAGGGGTAGGAGATACGCAGTATTTT. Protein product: CASSLGSTAGVGDTQYF.

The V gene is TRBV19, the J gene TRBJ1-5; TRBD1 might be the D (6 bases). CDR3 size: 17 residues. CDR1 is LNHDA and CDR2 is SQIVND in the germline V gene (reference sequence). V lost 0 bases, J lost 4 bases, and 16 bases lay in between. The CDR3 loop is CASSIDHRARLNQPQHF. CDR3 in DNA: TGTGCCAGTAGTATAGACCACAGGGCCCGATTAAATCAGCCCCAGCATTTT.

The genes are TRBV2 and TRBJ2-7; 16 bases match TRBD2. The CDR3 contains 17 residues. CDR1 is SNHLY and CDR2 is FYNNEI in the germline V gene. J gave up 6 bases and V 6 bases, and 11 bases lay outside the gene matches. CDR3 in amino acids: CASRKRMGLAGGPEQYF. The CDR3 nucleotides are TGTGCCAGCAGAAAACGAATGGGACTAGCGGGGGGGCCCGAGCAGTACTTC.

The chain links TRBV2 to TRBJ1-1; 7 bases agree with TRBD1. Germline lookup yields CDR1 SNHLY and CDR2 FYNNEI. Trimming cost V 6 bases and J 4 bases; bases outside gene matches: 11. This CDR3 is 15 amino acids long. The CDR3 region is CASRRTGPTFTEAFF. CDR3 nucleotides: TGTGCCAGCAGGAGGACAGGACCTACCTTCACTGAAGCTTTCTTT.

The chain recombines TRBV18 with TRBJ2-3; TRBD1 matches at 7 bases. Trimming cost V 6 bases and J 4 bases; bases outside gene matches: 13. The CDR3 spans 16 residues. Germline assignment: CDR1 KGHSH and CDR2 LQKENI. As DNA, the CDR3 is TGTGCCAGCTCCCCTACTCGACAGGGAAGCCCAGATACGCAGTATTTT. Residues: CASSPTRQGSPDTQYF.

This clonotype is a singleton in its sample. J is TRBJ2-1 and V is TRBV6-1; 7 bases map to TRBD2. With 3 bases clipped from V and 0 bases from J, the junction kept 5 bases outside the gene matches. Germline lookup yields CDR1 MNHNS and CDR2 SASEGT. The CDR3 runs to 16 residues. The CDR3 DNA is TGTGCCAGCAGTGAGGGGCGGGAGTTCTCCTACAATGAGCAGTTCTTC. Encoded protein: CASSEGREFSYNEQFF.

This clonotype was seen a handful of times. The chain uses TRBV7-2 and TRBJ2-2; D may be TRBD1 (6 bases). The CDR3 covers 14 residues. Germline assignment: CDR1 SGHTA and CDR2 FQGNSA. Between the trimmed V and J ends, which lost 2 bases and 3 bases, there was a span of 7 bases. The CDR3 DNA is TGTGCCAGCAGCTTAAGGGGGTACACCGGGGAGCTGTTTTTT. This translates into CASSLRGYTGELFF.

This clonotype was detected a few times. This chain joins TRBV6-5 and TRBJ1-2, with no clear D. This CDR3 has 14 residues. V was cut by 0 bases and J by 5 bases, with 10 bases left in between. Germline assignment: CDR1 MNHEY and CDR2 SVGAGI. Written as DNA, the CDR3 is TGTGCCAGCAGTTACTCGATCGGGGATTATGGCTACACCTTC. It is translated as CASSYSIGDYGYTF.

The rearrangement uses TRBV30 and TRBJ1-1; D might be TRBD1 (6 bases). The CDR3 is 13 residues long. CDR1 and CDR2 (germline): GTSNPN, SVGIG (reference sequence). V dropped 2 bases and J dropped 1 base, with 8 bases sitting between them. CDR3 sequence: CAWSKGGNTEAFF. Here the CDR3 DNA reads TGTGCCTGGAGTAAGGGGGGGAACACTGAAGCTTTCTTT.

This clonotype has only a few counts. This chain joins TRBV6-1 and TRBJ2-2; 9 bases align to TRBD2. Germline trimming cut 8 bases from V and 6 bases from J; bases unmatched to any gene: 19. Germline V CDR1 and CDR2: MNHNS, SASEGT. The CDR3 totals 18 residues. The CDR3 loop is CASRGGGGARGKAGELFF. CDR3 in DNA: TGTGCCAGCCGAGGTGGCGGGGGGGCCCGAGGGAAGGCCGGGGAGCTGTTTTTT.

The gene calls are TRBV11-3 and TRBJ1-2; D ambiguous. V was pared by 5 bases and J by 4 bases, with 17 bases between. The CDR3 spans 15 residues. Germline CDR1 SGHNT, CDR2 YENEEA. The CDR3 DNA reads TGTGCCAGCAGCGGGCCGTACCAAACCGTCTATGGCTACACCTTC. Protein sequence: CASSGPYQTVYGYTF.

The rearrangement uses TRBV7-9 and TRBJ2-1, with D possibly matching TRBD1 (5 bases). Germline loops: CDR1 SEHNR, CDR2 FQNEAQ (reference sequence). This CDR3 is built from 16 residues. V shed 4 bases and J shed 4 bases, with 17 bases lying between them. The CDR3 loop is CASSYTNLQDYNEQFF. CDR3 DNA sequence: TGTGCCAGCAGCTACACGAACCTACAGGATTACAATGAGCAGTTCTTC.

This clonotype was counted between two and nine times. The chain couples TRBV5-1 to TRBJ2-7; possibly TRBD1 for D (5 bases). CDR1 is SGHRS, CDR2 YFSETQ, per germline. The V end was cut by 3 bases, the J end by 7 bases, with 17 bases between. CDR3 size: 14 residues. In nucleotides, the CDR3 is TGCGCCAGCAGCTCATCAGGGAATCTAGGGGAGCAGTACTTC. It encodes CASSSSGNLGEQYF.

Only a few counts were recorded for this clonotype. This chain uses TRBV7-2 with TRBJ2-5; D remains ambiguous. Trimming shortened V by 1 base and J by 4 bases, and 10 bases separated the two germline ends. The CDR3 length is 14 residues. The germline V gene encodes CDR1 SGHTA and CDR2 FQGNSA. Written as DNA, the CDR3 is TGTGCCAGCAGCTTAGGCCCCCCCCCAGAGACCCAGTACTTC. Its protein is CASSLGPPPETQYF.

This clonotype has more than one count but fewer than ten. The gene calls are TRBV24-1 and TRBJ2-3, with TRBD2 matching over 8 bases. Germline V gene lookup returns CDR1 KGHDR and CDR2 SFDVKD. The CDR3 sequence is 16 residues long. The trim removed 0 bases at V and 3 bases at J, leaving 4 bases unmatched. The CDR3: CATSDLHGGATDTQYF. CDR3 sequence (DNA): TGTGCCACCAGTGATTTGCACGGGGGGGCGACAGATACGCAGTATTTT.

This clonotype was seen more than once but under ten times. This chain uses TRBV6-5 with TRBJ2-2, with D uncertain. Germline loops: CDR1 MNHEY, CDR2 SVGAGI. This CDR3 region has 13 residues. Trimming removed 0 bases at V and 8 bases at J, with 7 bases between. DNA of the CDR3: TGTGCCAGCAGTTACTCCAGAACAGGGGAGCTGTTTTTT. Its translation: CASSYSRTGELFF.

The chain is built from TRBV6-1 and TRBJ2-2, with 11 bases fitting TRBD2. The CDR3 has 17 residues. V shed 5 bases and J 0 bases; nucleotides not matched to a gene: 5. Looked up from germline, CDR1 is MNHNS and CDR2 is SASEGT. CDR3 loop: CASSRSLAGANTGELFF. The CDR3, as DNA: TGTGCCAGCAGTCGTTCACTAGCGGGGGCGAACACCGGGGAGCTGTTTTTT.

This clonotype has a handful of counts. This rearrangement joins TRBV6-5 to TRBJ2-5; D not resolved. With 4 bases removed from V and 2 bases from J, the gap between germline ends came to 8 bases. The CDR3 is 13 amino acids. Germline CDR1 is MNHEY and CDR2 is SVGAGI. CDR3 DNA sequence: TGTGCCAGCAGTTCTAGTTTTCAAGAGACCCAGTACTTC. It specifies CASSSSFQETQYF.

The CDR3 coding sequence is TGTGCTAGTGCCTTCGCAGGGGGCAGTGAAGCTTTCTTT. Its translation: CASAFAGGSEAFF. The chain joins TRBV12-5 to TRBJ1-1, with TRBD1 identical over 8 bases. Germline lookup yields CDR1 LGHNT and CDR2 FRNRAP. This CDR3 region has 13 residues. V trimming: 7 bases; J trimming: 7 bases; junction bases outside the gene matches: 8.

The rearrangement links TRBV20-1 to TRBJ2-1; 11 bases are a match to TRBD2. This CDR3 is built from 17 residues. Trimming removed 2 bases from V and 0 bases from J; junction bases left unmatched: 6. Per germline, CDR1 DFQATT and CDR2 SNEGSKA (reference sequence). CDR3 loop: CSARLAGGRSSYNEQFF. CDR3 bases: TGCAGTGCTAGACTAGCGGGGGGCAGGAGCTCCTACAATGAGCAGTTCTTC.

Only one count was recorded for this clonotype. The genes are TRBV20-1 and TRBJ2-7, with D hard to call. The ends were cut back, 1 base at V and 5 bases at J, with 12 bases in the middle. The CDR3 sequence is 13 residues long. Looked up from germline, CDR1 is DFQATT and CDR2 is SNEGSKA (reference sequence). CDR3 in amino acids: CSARGRGADEQYF. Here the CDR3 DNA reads TGCAGTGCTAGAGGAAGAGGTGCTGACGAGCAGTACTTC.